In this sample, the clone carrying this TCR beta chain turned up a few times. What it recognizes is unknown. Germline V gene sequence: CDR1 MGHRA, CDR2 YSYEKL. CDR3 length: 16 amino acids. V shed 2 bases and J shed 1 base, with 14 bases lying between them. The use of a sample-barcoded 5' primer and a J-beta primer mix characterized a second PCR of 7 to 11 cycles. TCRdb re-called the 5' RACE reads through MiXCR, storing one row per CDR3 protein. The table includes hundreds of thousands of distinct CDR3 sequences, around 24% detected once. The entry originates in a study of blood T cells in healthy people across ages. Study observations and caveats: It was held that diversity estimates obtained from one million T cells represented underestimates. Significant beta diversity loss was already apparent by age approximately 37, declining roughly linearly. It was the long-lived donors that had more naive CD4+ cells and higher diversity than aged donors.

This sample also appeared in a second study, on T cells of mothers and their children. That report notes: A primer called M1S, used in the second PCR, added sample barcodes and 2-4 random nucleotides.

The receptor was derived from a boy aged 5-17 years in good health. This chain connects TRBV4-1 to TRBJ2-5; D not resolved. Material: blood. The chain's CDR3 is CASSQMGIFFQETQYF. In DNA, the CDR3 is TGCGCCAGCAGCCAAATGGGGATATTTTTCCAAGAGACCCAGTACTTC.